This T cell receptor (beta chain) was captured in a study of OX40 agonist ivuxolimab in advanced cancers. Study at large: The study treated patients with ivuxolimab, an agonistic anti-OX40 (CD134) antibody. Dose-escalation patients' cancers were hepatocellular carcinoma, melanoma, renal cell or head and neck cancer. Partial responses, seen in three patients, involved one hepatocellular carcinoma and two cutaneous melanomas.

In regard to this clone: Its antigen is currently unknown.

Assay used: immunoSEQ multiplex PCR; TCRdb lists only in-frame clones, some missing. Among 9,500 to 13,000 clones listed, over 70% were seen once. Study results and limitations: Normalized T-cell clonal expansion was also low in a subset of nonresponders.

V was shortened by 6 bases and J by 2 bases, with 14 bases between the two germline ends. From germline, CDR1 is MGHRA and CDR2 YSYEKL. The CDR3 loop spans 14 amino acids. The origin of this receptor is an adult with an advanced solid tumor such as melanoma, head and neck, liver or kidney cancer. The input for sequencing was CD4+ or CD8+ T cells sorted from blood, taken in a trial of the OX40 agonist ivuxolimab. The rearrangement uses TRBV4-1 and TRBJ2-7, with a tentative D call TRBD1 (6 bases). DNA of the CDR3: TGCGCCAGCAGACGAATTACAGGGACCTACGAGCAGTACTTC. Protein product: CASRRITGTYEQYF.